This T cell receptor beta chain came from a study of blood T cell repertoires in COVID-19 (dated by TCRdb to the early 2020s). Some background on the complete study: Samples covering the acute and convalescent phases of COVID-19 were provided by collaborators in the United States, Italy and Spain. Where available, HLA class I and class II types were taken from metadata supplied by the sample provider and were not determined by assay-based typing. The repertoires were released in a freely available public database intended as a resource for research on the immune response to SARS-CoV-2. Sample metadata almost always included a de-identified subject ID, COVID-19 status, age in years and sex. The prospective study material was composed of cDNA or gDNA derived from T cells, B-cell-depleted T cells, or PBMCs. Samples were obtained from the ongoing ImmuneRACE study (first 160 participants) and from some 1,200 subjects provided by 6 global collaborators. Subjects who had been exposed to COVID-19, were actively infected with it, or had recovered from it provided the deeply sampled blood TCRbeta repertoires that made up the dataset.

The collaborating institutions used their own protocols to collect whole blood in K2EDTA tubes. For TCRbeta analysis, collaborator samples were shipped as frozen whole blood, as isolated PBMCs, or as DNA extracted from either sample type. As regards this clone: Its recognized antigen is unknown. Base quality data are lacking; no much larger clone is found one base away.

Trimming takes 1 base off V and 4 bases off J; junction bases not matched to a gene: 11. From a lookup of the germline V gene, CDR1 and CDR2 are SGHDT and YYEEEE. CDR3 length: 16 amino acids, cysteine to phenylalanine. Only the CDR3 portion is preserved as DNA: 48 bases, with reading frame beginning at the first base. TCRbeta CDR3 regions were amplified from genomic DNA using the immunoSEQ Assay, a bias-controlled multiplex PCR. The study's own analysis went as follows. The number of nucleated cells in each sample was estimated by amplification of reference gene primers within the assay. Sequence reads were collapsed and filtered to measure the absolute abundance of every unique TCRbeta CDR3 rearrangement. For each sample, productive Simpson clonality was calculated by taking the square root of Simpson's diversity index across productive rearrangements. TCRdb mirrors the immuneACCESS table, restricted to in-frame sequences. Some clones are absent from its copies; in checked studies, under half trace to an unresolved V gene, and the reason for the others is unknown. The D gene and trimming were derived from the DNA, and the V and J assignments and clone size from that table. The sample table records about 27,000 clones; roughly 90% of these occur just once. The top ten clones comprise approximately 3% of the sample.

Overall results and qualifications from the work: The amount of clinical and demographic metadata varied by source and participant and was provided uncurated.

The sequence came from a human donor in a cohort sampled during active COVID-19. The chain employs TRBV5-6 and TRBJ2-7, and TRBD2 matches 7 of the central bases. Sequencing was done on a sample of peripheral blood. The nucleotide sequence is TGTGCCAGCAGCTTGAATGCGGGGGATTTTCGTTACGAGCAGTACTTC. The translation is CASSLNAGDFRYEQYF.